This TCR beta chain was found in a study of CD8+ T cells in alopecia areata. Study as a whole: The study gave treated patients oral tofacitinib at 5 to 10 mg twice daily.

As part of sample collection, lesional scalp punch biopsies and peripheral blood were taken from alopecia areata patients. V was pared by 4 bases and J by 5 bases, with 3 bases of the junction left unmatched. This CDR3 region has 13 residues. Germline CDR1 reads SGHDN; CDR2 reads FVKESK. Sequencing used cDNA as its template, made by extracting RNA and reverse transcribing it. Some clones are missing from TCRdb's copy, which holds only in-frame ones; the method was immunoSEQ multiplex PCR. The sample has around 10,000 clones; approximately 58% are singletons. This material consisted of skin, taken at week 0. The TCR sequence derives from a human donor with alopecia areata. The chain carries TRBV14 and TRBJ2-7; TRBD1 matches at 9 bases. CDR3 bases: TGTGCCAGCAGCCTACAGGGGGCCCACGAGCAGTACTTC. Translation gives CASSLQGAHEQYF.